The 4 T cell receptor beta chains below come from one sample, sequenced in a study of T cell changes during pregnancy in multiple sclerosis. Generated by immunoSEQ multiplex PCR, the TCRdb table keeps only in-frame clones and is missing some. Of just under 70,000 clones in the sample, about 90% were seen once. Sequenced here: peripheral blood, sampled in the second trimester of pregnancy. The receptors come from a female donor with multiple sclerosis, enrolled in a pregnancy study.

The V and J genes are TRBV6-5 and TRBJ1-1, with a tentative D call TRBD1 (5 bases). This CDR3 is built from 15 residues. V lost 6 bases to trimming and J lost 0 bases, with 14 bases between them. Germline values: CDR1 MNHEY, CDR2 SVGAGI. In nucleotides, the CDR3 is TGTGCCAGCAGCCGTGGGGCGGCTATGAACACTGAAGCTTTCTTT. As protein: CASSRGAAMNTEAFF.

The chain combines TRBV7-2 with TRBJ1-5; D gene unclear. The CDR3 runs to 15 residues. The germline V gene has CDR1 SGHTA and CDR2 FQGNSA. The V end lost 3 bases, the J end lost 5 bases, and 14 bases lay between the germline ends. The CDR3 sequence is CASSFVTGRDQPQHF. CDR3 sequence (DNA): TGTGCCAGCAGCTTCGTGACCGGGAGGGATCAGCCCCAGCATTTT.

This chain joins TRBV11-3 and TRBJ2-7; 7 bases match TRBD1. Germline CDR1 and CDR2: SGHNT and YENEEA. The CDR3 has 14 amino acids. V trimming: 5 bases; J trimming: 5 bases; junction bases outside the gene matches: 9. CDR3 region: CASSPQTGSDEQYF. The CDR3 DNA reads TGTGCCAGCAGCCCGCAGACAGGGAGCGACGAGCAGTACTTC.

V and J are TRBV15 and TRBJ1-6; a possible D gene is TRBD1 (5 bases). V lost 0 bases and J lost 7, with 10 bases in between. In germline, CDR1 is LNHNV, CDR2 YYDKDF (reference sequence). The CDR3 is 15 residues long. Here the CDR3 reads CATSRDKGWNSPLHF. In DNA form, the CDR3 reads TGTGCCACCAGCAGAGATAAGGGGTGGAATTCACCCCTCCACTTT.